This is a list of T cell receptor beta chains from one sample in a study of shared clonotypes between healthy human individuals. This table comes from immunoSEQ multiplex PCR, and its TCRdb copy is limited to in-frame clones, with some not included. The data contain around 530,000 clones, just over 75% of them singletons. Sequenced input: PBMCs. Receptor source: a woman aged 40-49 years in good health. Some clones in this sample may be carry-over from other donors' samples. The CDR3 runs from the conserved cysteine through the conserved F or W. The D gene is left open where the match is weak. Clone size is given for some rows only: seen once, a few or many times, or a class if the clone is expanded.

TRBD2	16	.	TRBJ2-3	TRBV5-1	CASSFKLAGGADTQYF	TGCGCCAGCAGCTTTAAGCTAGCGGGAGGCGCAGATACGCAGTATTTT
.	13	once	TRBJ1-1	TRBV2	CASSELVATEAFF	TGTGCCAGCAGTGAACTGGTGGCCACTGAAGCTTTCTTT
.	14	.	TRBJ2-7	TRBV18	CASSPPGRGHEQYF	TGTGCCAGCTCACCACCGGGCAGGGGACACGAGCAGTACTTC
.	15	few	TRBJ1-5	TRBV18	CASSPAGGSNQPQHF	TGTGCCAGCTCCCCCGCCGGGGGGAGCAATCAGCCCCAGCATTTT
TRBD2	15	.	TRBJ2-1	TRBV7-2	CASSLAGTSFHEQFF	TGTGCCAGCAGCTTAGCCGGGACTAGTTTCCATGAGCAGTTCTTC
TRBD1	15	.	TRBJ2-5	TRBV4-2	CASSQDGTAKETQYF	TGTGCCAGCAGCCAAGACGGGACAGCTAAAGAGACCCAGTACTTC
.	14	.	TRBJ2-3	TRBV5-1	CASSFGAETDTQYF	TGCGCCAGCAGCTTTGGGGCGGAGACAGATACGCAGTATTTT
.	15	.	TRBJ2-1	TRBV6-5	CASRIRGDYYNEQFF	TGTGCCAGCAGGATTAGGGGGGACTACTACAATGAGCAGTTCTTC
.	15	many	TRBJ2-3	TRBV5-6	CASSVTAGSTDTQYF	TGTGCCAGCAGCGTTACGGCAGGCAGCACAGATACGCAGTATTTT
.	16	.	TRBJ1-6	TRBV6-5	CASSSAPGHTDSPLHF	TGTGCCAGCAGTTCCGCACCGGGACACACCGATTCACCCCTCCACTTT
TRBD2	14	many	TRBJ2-1	TRBV28	CASRLAGGYNEQFF	TGTGCCAGCAGACTAGCGGGAGGGTATAATGAGCAGTTCTTC
TRBD2	15	.	TRBJ2-7	TRBV23-1	CASSCWAGVLREQYF	TGCGCCAGCAGCTGTTGGGCGGGAGTCTTGCGCGAGCAGTACTTC
.	15	.	TRBJ1-5	TRBV9	CASSVGGGGNQPQHF	TGTGCCAGCAGCGTAGGTGGGGGAGGCAATCAGCCCCAGCATTTT
.	14	few	TRBJ1-2	TRBV21-1	CASSKATGDYGYTF	TGTGCCAGCAGCAAAGCGACAGGGGACTATGGCTACACCTTC
TRBD2	15	.	TRBJ2-1	TRBV18	CASSQGGGFYNEQFF	TGTGCCAGCTCACAAGGCGGGGGGTTCTACAATGAGCAGTTCTTC
.	14	once	TRBJ2-1	TRBV6-4	CASSDSGDYNEQFF	TGTGCCAGCAGTGACTCGGGGGACTACAATGAGCAGTTCTTC
.	16	.	TRBJ1-1	TRBV19	CASSIDRGTMNTEAFF	TGTGCCAGTAGTATAGATCGGGGGACAATGAACACTGAAGCTTTCTTT
.	13	.	TRBJ1-5	TRBV7-2	CASSLEGLGPQHF	TGTGCCAGCAGCTTAGAGGGCTTGGGGCCCCAGCATTTT
TRBD1	16	once	TRBJ1-6	TRBV5-1	CASSFTGGIYNSPLHF	TGCGCCAGCAGCTTTACAGGGGGCATCTATAATTCACCCCTCCACTTT
TRBD1	13	.	TRBJ2-1	TRBV5-6	CASRLGQYNEQFF	TGTGCCAGCAGGCTGGGACAGTACAATGAGCAGTTCTTC
.	13	.	TRBJ2-2	TRBV28	CASGREDTGELFF	TGTGCCAGCGGTAGGGAGGACACCGGGGAGCTGTTTTTT
.	17	.	TRBJ1-1	TRBV4-3	CASSQVPGEVGNTEAFF	TGCGCCAGCAGCCAAGTACCAGGGGAGGTAGGAAACACTGAAGCTTTCTTT
.	12	few	TRBJ1-2	TRBV29-1	CSAATDNYGYTF	TGCAGCGCCGCCACGGACAACTATGGCTACACCTTC
TRBD2	15	.	TRBJ2-5	TRBV19	CATRTSGRAWETQYF	TGTGCCACCCGGACTAGCGGGAGGGCGTGGGAGACCCAGTACTTC
.	14	few	TRBJ1-1	TRBV2	CASSEQVASTEAFF	TGTGCCAGCAGTGAACAGGTGGCGAGCACTGAAGCTTTCTTT
TRBD2	16	.	TRBJ2-5	TRBV5-1	CASSPAALAGQETQYF	TGCGCCAGCAGCCCGGCCGCGCTAGCGGGACAAGAGACCCAGTACTTC
.	15	.	TRBJ2-2	TRBV5-1	CASRAGQWNTGELFF	TGCGCCAGCCGCGCGGGGCAGTGGAACACCGGGGAGCTGTTTTTT